The 22 T cell receptor beta chains below all came from one sample that was sequenced in a study of T cell responses to AZD1222 COVID-19 vaccine. Method: immunoSEQ multiplex PCR; TCRdb's copy keeps in-frame clones and lacks some. The data contain around 130,000 clones, 91% of them singletons. The specimen comprised peripheral blood, sampled 28 days after the second dose of the MenACWY control vaccine. The receptors here all came from an adult who received the MenACWY meningococcal vaccine as a control.

The rearrangement uses TRBV15 and TRBJ2-1; D unresolved. The CDR3 is made up of 16 amino acids. V was clipped by 8 bases and J by 0 bases, with 17 bases between them. Germline-derived CDR1 and CDR2 are LNHNV and YYDKDF (reference sequence). The CDR3, as DNA: TGTGCCACCCAGCTGGGGATAGTCAGCTCCTACAATGAGCAGTTCTTC. This translates into CATQLGIVSSYNEQFF.

The chain links TRBV7-2 to TRBJ2-1; D is ambiguous. V was trimmed by 1 base and J by 6 bases, leaving 10 bases between them. The CDR3 has 14 residues. CDR1 is SGHTA, CDR2 FQGNSA, per germline. This CDR3 is CASSLGSGSNEQFF. The CDR3, as DNA: TGTGCCAGCAGCTTAGGCTCCGGGTCCAATGAGCAGTTCTTC.

The chain couples TRBV5-1 to TRBJ2-3; the match to TRBD2 covers 11 bases. CDR1 is SGHRS and CDR2 is YFSETQ in the germline V gene. The CDR3 has 17 amino acids. The V segment lost 3 bases and the J segment 4 bases; nucleotides outside the gene matches: 10. The CDR3 spells CASSSSPGLAVSDTQYF. The CDR3 DNA reads TGCGCCAGCAGCTCGAGTCCGGGACTAGCGGTCTCAGATACGCAGTATTTT.

The chain couples TRBV30 to TRBJ1-6, with D possibly matching TRBD1 (5 bases). V was cut by 2 bases and J by 7 bases, with 15 bases left in between. CDR3 length equals 15 residues. Germline values: CDR1 GTSNPN, CDR2 SVGIG (reference sequence). The CDR3 sequence is CAWSRGQGNNSPLHF. In DNA, the CDR3 is TGTGCCTGGAGTAGAGGTCAGGGAAACAATTCACCCCTCCACTTT.

This rearrangement joins TRBV6-2 or TRBV6-3 to TRBJ2-1; D is undetermined. CDR1 and CDR2 (germline): MNHEY, SVGEGT. V was clipped by 0 bases and J by 5 bases, with 14 bases between them. This CDR3 is built from 16 residues. CDR3 DNA: TGTGCCAGCAGTTACTCGTGGTCAGAGGTTAACAATGAGCAGTTCTTC. Protein sequence: CASSYSWSEVNNEQFF.

V is TRBV6-5 and J is TRBJ2-7; 9 nucleotides align to TRBD1. The CDR3 has 15 amino acids. Losses at the gene ends were 2 bases for V and 2 bases for J; bases not matched to a gene: 4. CDR1 and CDR2 from the germline V gene are MNHEY and SVGAGI. The CDR3 DNA reads TGTGCCAGCAGTTACACCGGGACAGGGACCTACGAGCAGTACTTC. Translation gives CASSYTGTGTYEQYF.

The rearrangement links TRBV18 to TRBJ2-7; 9 bases map to TRBD1. The V gene's germline CDR1 is KGHSH and CDR2 LQKENI. This CDR3 has 14 residues. V was pared by 0 bases and J by 5 bases, with 2 bases of the junction left unmatched. The DNA of the CDR3 is TGTGCCAGCTCACCACCGGACAGGGGCCACGAGCAGTACTTC. Its translation is CASSPPDRGHEQYF.

V gene TRBV7-9 combines with J gene TRBJ1-1; tentatively, D is TRBD1 (5 bases). From germline, CDR1 is SEHNR and CDR2 FQNEAQ (reference sequence). The CDR3 spans 14 residues. Trimming cost V 2 bases and J 1 base, with 8 bases left between them. CDR3 nucleotide sequence: TGTGCCAGCAGCTTACAGCAGGGGAACACTGAAGCTTTCTTT. It yields the protein CASSLQQGNTEAFF. The whole variable domain, filled in from reference TRBV7-9 and TRBJ1-1, reads DTGVSQNPRHKITKRGQNVTFRCDPISEHNRLYWYRQTLGQGPEFLTYFQNEAQLEKSRLLSDRFSAERPKGSFSTLEIQRTEQGDSAMYLCASSLQQGNTEAFFGQGTRLTVV.

The chain employs TRBV5-5 and TRBJ2-1, with D perhaps TRBD2 (6 bases). This CDR3 spans 15 amino acids. With 0 bases removed from V and 1 base from J, the gap between germline ends came to 8 bases. Germline-derived CDR1 and CDR2 are SGHKS and YYEKEE (reference sequence). The CDR3 DNA reads TGTGCCAGCAGCTTGGGCGGGGAATCCTACAATGAGCAGTTCTTC. This encodes CASSLGGESYNEQFF.

On this clone itself: The sample carries other DNA sequences with the same CDR3. V and J are TRBV5-1 and TRBJ2-5; 9 positions agree with TRBD1. Trimming cost V 3 bases and J 5 bases; bases outside gene matches: 5. The CDR3 spans 14 residues. Germline V lookup: CDR1 SGHRS, CDR2 YFSETQ. CDR3 sequence (DNA): TGCGCCAGCAGCTCGGGACAGGGTGGGGAGACCCAGTACTTC. Translated: CASSSGQGGETQYF.

This clone was seen a few times. V gene TRBV7-2 combines with J gene TRBJ1-1, with a tentative D call TRBD1 (5 bases). V lost 5 bases and J lost 0, with 13 bases in between. Germline V gene lookup returns CDR1 SGHTA and CDR2 FQGNSA. The CDR3 has 15 residues. The CDR3 DNA follows: TGTGCCAGCAGCACCACCACGACAGTGAACACTGAAGCTTTCTTT. Translating gives CASSTTTTVNTEAFF.

CDR3 region: CASSQGGAYNSPLHF. DNA of the CDR3: TGTGCCAGCAGCCAAGGGGGCGCCTATAATTCACCCCTCCACTTT. The rearrangement joins TRBV14 to TRBJ1-6; the D gene is possibly TRBD1 (5 bases). V was trimmed by 1 base and J by 2 bases, leaving 6 bases between them. The V gene's germline CDR1 is SGHDN and CDR2 FVKESK. The length of the CDR3 is 15 residues.

This chain links TRBV20-1 with TRBJ2-5, with D tentatively TRBD2 (5 bases). The CDR3 contains 11 residues. Germline V gene sequence: CDR1 DFQATT, CDR2 SNEGSKA (reference sequence). The germline V and J ends were trimmed by 3 bases and 5 bases, with 7 bases remaining between them. The DNA of the CDR3 is TGCAGTGCTAGCGGGGTGGAGACCCAGTACTTC. It encodes CSASGVETQYF.

The chain couples TRBV7-8 to TRBJ1-4; 8 bases are shared with TRBD1. J gave up 0 bases and V 1 base, and 1 base lay outside the gene matches. Germline V gene data show CDR1 as SGHVS and CDR2 as FQNEAQ. This CDR3 comprises 16 residues. CDR3 amino acids: CASSLGGQATNEKLFF. CDR3 in DNA: TGTGCCAGCAGCTTAGGGGGACAGGCAACTAATGAAAAACTGTTTTTT.

The sample holds a few counts of this clone. This CDR3 is CASSLGSSYEQYF. CDR3 in DNA: TGCGCCAGCAGCTTGGGGAGCTCCTACGAGCAGTACTTC. This chain connects TRBV5-1 to TRBJ2-7; D is ambiguous. The CDR3 consists of 13 residues. Per germline, CDR1 SGHRS and CDR2 YFSETQ. With 0 bases removed from V and 0 bases from J, the gap between germline ends came to 4 bases.

V and J are TRBV28 and TRBJ2-7, with D maybe TRBD1 (5 bases). Per the germline V gene, CDR1 is MDHEN and CDR2 is SYDVKM. The length of the CDR3 is 14 residues. Trimming left V 8 bases short and J 5 bases short, with 19 bases between. CDR3 sequence (DNA): TGTGCCAGCCTAGGACAAACTGGGCCCCACGAGCAGTACTTC. It specifies CASLGQTGPHEQYF.

This chain joins TRBV28 and TRBJ2-7, with TRBD1 matching 9 bases. Germline lookup yields CDR1 MDHEN and CDR2 SYDVKM. The V segment lost 3 bases and the J segment 5 bases; nucleotides outside the gene matches: 5. The CDR3 spans 14 residues. CDR3 nucleotides: TGTGCCAGCAGTTTCCAGGACAGGGGAGACGAGCAGTACTTC. It translates to CASSFQDRGDEQYF.

This chain uses TRBV7-6 with TRBJ2-2; TRBD2 aligns across 10 bases. The germline V gene has CDR1 SGHVS and CDR2 FNYEAQ. This CDR3 is built from 17 residues. V lost 4 bases, J lost 0 bases, and 5 bases stayed unmatched. CDR3 nucleotide sequence: TGTGCCAGCAGCTCCCAAGCGGGAGGGCCGAACACCGGGGAGCTGTTTTTT. It codes for CASSSQAGGPNTGELFF. Full variable domain (remainder filled in from reference TRBV7-6 and TRBJ2-2): GAGVSQSPRYKVTKRGQDVALRCDPISGHVSLYWYRQALGQGPEFLTYFNYEAQQDKSGLPNDRFSAERPEGSISTLTIQRTEQRDSAMYRCASSSQAGGPNTGELFFGEGSRLTVL.

The V and J genes are TRBV5-1 and TRBJ1-3; D is perhaps TRBD1 (5 bases). This CDR3 has 15 residues. The ends were cut back, 3 bases at V and 0 bases at J, with 10 bases in the middle. Germline-derived CDR1 and CDR2 are SGHRS and YFSETQ. Written as DNA, the CDR3 is TGCGCCAGCAGCTATGACAGAAACTCTGGAAACACCATATATTTT. It translates to CASSYDRNSGNTIYF.

This chain connects TRBV12-5 to TRBJ2-1; 9 nucleotides align to TRBD2. Germline V gives CDR1 LGHNT, CDR2 FRNRAP. This CDR3 contains 17 residues. The V gene end was trimmed by 2 bases and the J gene end by 1 base; junction bases not matched to a gene: 6. The CDR3 reads CASGLSPTSGSYNEQFF. The CDR3 bases are TGTGCTAGTGGTTTGTCCCCGACTAGCGGTTCCTACAATGAGCAGTTCTTC.

The rearrangement joins TRBV5-1 to TRBJ2-7; D is possibly TRBD1 (6 bases). The ends were cut back, 0 bases at V and 3 bases at J, with 10 bases in the middle. The CDR3 totals 14 residues. CDR1 and CDR2 from the germline V gene are SGHRS and YFSETQ. This CDR3 reads CASSLVQGHYEQYF. The CDR3 DNA reads TGCGCCAGCAGCTTGGTACAGGGCCACTACGAGCAGTACTTC.

The CDR3 sequence is CASSFLDDNQPQHF. The CDR3 nucleotides read TGTGCCAGCAGCTTTTTGGACGACAATCAGCCCCAGCATTTT. This sequence joins TRBV7-2 and TRBJ1-5; no clear D gene. The germline gives CDR1 SGHTA, CDR2 FQGNSA. Trimming pared 3 bases from V and 3 bases from J, leaving 9 bases between. CDR3 length: 14 amino acids.